This T cell receptor (beta chain) was sequenced for a study of spatial heterogeneity in lung cancer. Germline CDR1 reads DFQATT; CDR2 reads SNEGSKA (reference sequence). The CDR3 length is 14 residues. Deletions cut 5 bases from V and 3 bases from J, with 14 bases between. Overall study findings and caveats: Expanded tumor TCRs that were ubiquitous appeared in blood more at resection than follow-up.

In this sample, this clonotype turned up many times. The target antigen is unknown. This sample's time point: sample taken at primary tumor resection. TCRdb reprocessed the 5' RACE reads via MiXCR and lists one record per CDR3 protein. The sample lists 30,000 to 45,000 distinct CDR3 sequences, roughly 8% seen once, with 25% to 35% in the top ten. The sequences come from PBMCs, collected at surgery. This chain joins TRBV20-1 and TRBJ1-5, with a possible D match to TRBD1 (5 bases). This receptor was obtained from a male donor with early-stage non-small cell lung cancer. The CDR3 DNA follows: TGCAGTGCTGGAAAAAGTGGGGCCAATCAGCCCCAGCATTTT. Protein: CSAGKSGANQPQHF.